Following are 17 T cell receptor beta chains from one sample sequenced in a study of shared clonotypes between healthy human individuals. Assay: immunoSEQ multiplex PCR; the TCRdb copy retains only in-frame clones and omits some. The data show some 800,000 clones, 80% to 95% seen once. Only CD45RO-negative cells positively selected for CCR7 counted as naive CD8 cells, so terminally differentiated effector memory CD45RA+ cells were excluded. Source material: naive CD8+ T cells sorted from blood. The receptors were sampled from a man younger than 40 in good health.

The chain joins TRBV4-1 to TRBJ2-1, with 8 positions matching TRBD2. The CDR3 has 15 residues. The V and J ends lost 0 bases and 3 bases, in that order; junction bases with no gene match: 1. Germline-derived CDR1 and CDR2 are MGHRA and YSYEKL. CDR3 in DNA: TGCGCCAGCAGCCAAGAAACTAGCGGCTACAATGAGCAGTTCTTC. Translating gives CASSQETSGYNEQFF.

J is TRBJ2-3 and V is TRBV19; TRBD2 matches 9 bases. Germline V gene sequence: CDR1 LNHDA, CDR2 SQIVND (reference sequence). The V gene end was trimmed by 5 bases and the J gene end by 0 bases; junction bases not matched to a gene: 3. This CDR3 has 15 amino acids. The CDR3 reads CASSLAGISTDTQYF. The DNA of the CDR3 is TGTGCCAGTAGTCTAGCGGGGATTAGCACAGATACGCAGTATTTT.

This chain connects TRBV4-1 to TRBJ2-1; 9 bases are shared with TRBD2. Trimming at V came to 4 bases and at J to 6 bases, leaving 7 bases not matched to a gene. This CDR3 comprises 15 residues. Per germline, CDR1 MGHRA and CDR2 YSYEKL. CDR3 nucleotides: TGCGCCAGCAGCCCCCAGCGGGAGGTTTCCAATGAGCAGTTCTTC. It yields the protein CASSPQREVSNEQFF.

The V call is TRBV9, the J call TRBJ2-7; TRBD1 aligns across 12 bases. J gave up 4 bases and V 0 bases, and 8 bases lay outside the gene matches. This CDR3 has 17 residues. CDR1 SGDLS and CDR2 YYNGEE come from the germline V gene. In DNA form, the CDR3 reads TGTGCCAGCAGCGTAGGGACGCCGGGACAGGGGGCTTACGAGCAGTACTTC. Translating it yields CASSVGTPGQGAYEQYF. The full variable domain, its missing parts supplied by reference TRBV9 and TRBJ2-7, is DSGVTQTPKHLITATGQRVTLRCSPRSGDLSVYWYQQSLDQGLQFLIQYYNGEERAKGNILERFSAQQFPDLHSELNLSSLELGDSALYFCASSVGTPGQGAYEQYFGPGTRLTVT.

The V call is TRBV4-2, the J call TRBJ2-7; 7 nucleotides match TRBD2. This CDR3 spans 15 amino acids. V trimming: 1 base; J trimming: 2 bases; junction bases outside the gene matches: 5. CDR1 and CDR2 (germline): LGHNA, YNFKEQ. The CDR3 DNA is TGTGCCAGCAGCCAAGGGTTGGGGAGGGCCTACGAGCAGTACTTC. Its translation: CASSQGLGRAYEQYF.

This clone was detected only once. The rearrangement uses TRBV9 and TRBJ2-4, with 12 nucleotides matching TRBD1. The CDR3 has 18 amino acids. Germline CDR1 and CDR2: SGDLS and YYNGEE. The junction had 13 bases not matched to a gene; V was cut back by 4 bases and J by 5 bases. In DNA form, the CDR3 reads TGTGCCAGCAGCCCCCCGGGGGGACAGGGGGCTGGGGAAAACATTCAGTACTTC. Translation gives CASSPPGGQGAGENIQYF. The variable domain in full, completed from reference TRBV9 and TRBJ2-4, reads DSGVTQTPKHLITATGQRVTLRCSPRSGDLSVYWYQQSLDQGLQFLIQYYNGEERAKGNILERFSAQQFPDLHSELNLSSLELGDSALYFCASSPPGGQGAGENIQYFGAGTRLSVL.

The chain couples TRBV9 to TRBJ1-1; no clear D. The length of the CDR3 is 13 residues. Per germline, CDR1 SGDLS and CDR2 YYNGEE. V shed 4 bases and J shed 7 bases, with 14 bases lying between them. CDR3 loop: CASSPPRTHEAFF. CDR3 coding DNA: TGTGCCAGCAGCCCTCCACGGACGCATGAAGCTTTCTTT.

The chain uses TRBV9 and TRBJ2-3; D remains ambiguous. CDR3 size: 13 residues. The germline gives CDR1 SGDLS, CDR2 YYNGEE. V was trimmed by 4 bases and J by 2 bases, leaving 8 bases between them. The DNA for the CDR3 is TGTGCCAGCAGCCTCGGACCCACAGATACGCAGTATTTT. The encoded protein is CASSLGPTDTQYF.

The chain has TRBV6-1 and TRBJ2-7; D possibly corresponds to TRBD1 (5 bases). Germline CDR1 and CDR2: MNHNS and SASEGT. The CDR3 spans 16 residues. V gave up 3 bases and J gave up 0 bases, with 15 bases separating them. CDR3 in DNA: TGTGCCAGCAGTGAGACAGACATCTTAAGCTCCTACGAGCAGTACTTC. This translates into CASSETDILSSYEQYF.

The chain carries TRBV4-3 and TRBJ1-1; TRBD1 agrees at 9 bases. This CDR3 region has 17 residues. Trimming removed 5 bases from V and 0 bases from J; junction bases left unmatched: 10. From germline, CDR1 is LGHNA and CDR2 YSLEER. CDR3 loop: CASSSGTGTYMNTEAFF. CDR3 nucleotide sequence: TGCGCCAGCAGCTCCGGGACAGGGACTTACATGAACACTGAAGCTTTCTTT.

The count of this clone is one. The chain is built from TRBV6-6 and TRBJ2-7; 8 bases match TRBD2. V shed 7 bases and J 7 bases; nucleotides not matched to a gene: 9. CDR3 size: 13 residues. Per the germline V gene, CDR1 is MNHNY and CDR2 is SVGAGI (reference sequence). The CDR3 loop reads CASTPGGPWEQYF. DNA for the CDR3: TGTGCCAGCACTCCGGGAGGGCCGTGGGAGCAGTACTTC.

The gene calls are TRBV5-1 and TRBJ2-7; D call uncertain. Germline-derived CDR1 and CDR2 are SGHRS and YFSETQ. The V end lost 0 bases, the J end lost 4 bases, and 14 bases lay between the germline ends. This CDR3 is 15 amino acids long. This CDR3 reads CASSLDFLDLYEQYF. The CDR3 DNA sequence: TGCGCCAGCAGCTTGGACTTTTTGGACCTATACGAGCAGTACTTC.

This chain uses TRBV19 with TRBJ2-5, with D uncertain. The V gene's germline CDR1 is LNHDA and CDR2 SQIVND (reference sequence). The CDR3 totals 15 residues. Trimming shortened V by 0 bases and J by 2 bases, and 10 bases separated the two germline ends. The CDR3 DNA follows: TGTGCCAGTAGTATAGAAGGAGTAGATCAAGAGACCCAGTACTTC. Amino acids: CASSIEGVDQETQYF.

The chain couples TRBV19 to TRBJ2-5; no definite D call. Deletions cut 1 base from V and 5 bases from J, with 14 bases between. Per the germline V gene, CDR1 is LNHDA and CDR2 is SQIVND (reference sequence). This CDR3 contains 15 residues. The CDR3 loop is CASSIGGWVGETQYF. CDR3 bases: TGTGCCAGTAGTATAGGGGGATGGGTCGGGGAGACCCAGTACTTC. The full variable domain, completed using reference TRBV19 and TRBJ2-5, is DGGITQSPKYLFRKEGQNVTLSCEQNLNHDAMYWYRQDPGQGLRLIYYSQIVNDFQKGDIAEGYSVSREKKESFPLTVTSAQKNPTAFYLCASSIGGWVGETQYFGPGTRLLVL.

This clone has a single count. V is TRBV19 and J is TRBJ2-1; possible D gene TRBD2, 5 bases. This CDR3 spans 13 amino acids. The ends were cut back, 3 bases at V and 4 bases at J, with 7 bases in the middle. In germline, CDR1 is LNHDA, CDR2 SQIVND (reference sequence). The CDR3 sequence is CASSIGIYNEQFF. For the CDR3, the DNA is TGTGCCAGTAGTATCGGGATTTACAATGAGCAGTTCTTC.

The chain recombines TRBV9 with TRBJ1-2; D unresolved. Germline V gene data show CDR1 as SGDLS and CDR2 as YYNGEE. The CDR3 contains 12 residues. The ends were cut back, 6 bases at V and 2 bases at J, with 8 bases in the middle. The CDR3 region is CASKTGNYGYTF. The CDR3 region has the DNA TGTGCCAGCAAAACGGGGAACTATGGCTACACCTTC. Variable domain in full (rest from reference TRBV9 and TRBJ1-2): DSGVTQTPKHLITATGQRVTLRCSPRSGDLSVYWYQQSLDQGLQFLIQYYNGEERAKGNILERFSAQQFPDLHSELNLSSLELGDSALYFCASKTGNYGYTFGSGTRLTVV.

In regard to this clone: The conserved final phenylalanine or tryptophan is absent from the CDR3, which likely points to a read error. The limits of the CDR3 on the DNA are not certain, so only TCRdb's listed CDR3 is given. This chain joins TRBV2 and TRBJ1-2; TRBD1 is the table's D call and was not checked against the DNA. The length of the CDR3 is 9 amino acids, counting both ends. CDR1 and CDR2 (germline): SNHLY, FYNNEI. CDR3 residues: CANYLGQTL.